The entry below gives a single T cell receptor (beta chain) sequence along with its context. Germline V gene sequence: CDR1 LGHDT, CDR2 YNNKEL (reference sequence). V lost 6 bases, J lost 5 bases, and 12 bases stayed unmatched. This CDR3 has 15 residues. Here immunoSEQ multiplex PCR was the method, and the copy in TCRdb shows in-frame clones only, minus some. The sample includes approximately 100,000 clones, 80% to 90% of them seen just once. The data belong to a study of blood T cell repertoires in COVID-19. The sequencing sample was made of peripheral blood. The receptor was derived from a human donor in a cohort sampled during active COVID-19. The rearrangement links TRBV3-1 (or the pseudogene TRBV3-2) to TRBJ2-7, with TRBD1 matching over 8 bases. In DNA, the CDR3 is TGTGCCAGCAGATTGCGACAGGGGAGTAGAGACGAGCAGTACTTC. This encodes CASRLRQGSRDEQYF.